These 9 T cell receptor beta chains originate from one sample sequenced in a study of cytomegalovirus exposure and HLA in healthy donors. Sequencing used immunoSEQ multiplex PCR; TCRdb keeps in-frame clones, though not all of them. This table has 150,000 to 200,000 clones, 91% appearing once. What was sequenced was PBMCs. The receptors here all came from a woman younger than 35 in good health and CMV-seropositive.

The V and J genes are TRBV19 and TRBJ1-2, with 10 bases fitting TRBD1. The CDR3 length is 15 residues. V dropped 5 bases and J dropped 5; count of bases not matched to a gene: 8. Germline assignment: CDR1 LNHDA and CDR2 SQIVND (reference sequence). Here the CDR3 reads CASSAPDRGRYGYTF. The CDR3 nucleotides are TGTGCCAGTAGTGCCCCGGACAGGGGGAGGTATGGCTACACCTTC. The full variable domain, in which reference TRBV19 and TRBJ1-2 provide the parts outside the CDR3, is DGGITQSPKYLFRKEGQNVTLSCEQNLNHDAMYWYRQDPGQGLRLIYYSQIVNDFQKGDIAEGYSVSREKKESFPLTVTSAQKNPTAFYLCASSAPDRGRYGYTFGSGTRLTVV.

The V gene is TRBV9, the J gene TRBJ2-7, with 8 bases lining up with TRBD2. V lost 6 bases and J lost 0; bases outside the gene matches: 5. This CDR3 is 14 amino acids long. From germline, CDR1 is SGDLS and CDR2 YYNGEE. The chain's CDR3 is CASTLSGSSYEQYF. CDR3 coding DNA: TGTGCCAGCACCTTAAGCGGGAGCTCCTACGAGCAGTACTTC.

V is TRBV4-3 and J is TRBJ2-3, with D perhaps TRBD2 (6 bases). Trimming left V 8 bases short and J 6 bases short, with 21 bases between. Germline assignment: CDR1 LGHNA and CDR2 YSLEER. The CDR3 extends over 15 amino acids. CDR3 sequence reads: CASAADVGGGDTQYF. CDR3 nucleotides: TGCGCCAGCGCCGCCGATGTGGGAGGTGGTGATACGCAGTATTTT.

The chain carries TRBV5-1 and TRBJ2-3; 8 bases line up with TRBD1. The germline CDR1 and CDR2 sequences are SGHRS and YFSETQ. The CDR3 consists of 15 residues. With 1 base clipped from V and 0 bases from J, the junction kept 1 base outside the gene matches. Here the CDR3 DNA reads TGCGCCAGCAGCTTGAGGACAGGGAGCACAGATACGCAGTATTTT. It is translated as CASSLRTGSTDTQYF.

The rearrangement joins TRBV6-5 to TRBJ1-3; D not resolved. V was trimmed by 6 bases and J by 0 bases, leaving 6 bases between them. From germline, CDR1 is MNHEY and CDR2 SVGAGI. The CDR3 totals 13 residues. The CDR3 here is CASRTPSGNTIYF. CDR3 nucleotide sequence: TGTGCCAGCAGGACACCCTCTGGAAACACCATATATTTT.

This clone was seen only a few times. V usage is TRBV7-9 and J usage is TRBJ1-3, with 8 nucleotides matching TRBD1. Germline CDR1 is SEHNR and CDR2 is FQNEAQ (reference sequence). The CDR3 is 15 amino acids. V trimming: 5 bases; J trimming: 2 bases; junction bases outside the gene matches: 5. The CDR3 here is CASSQGTGPGNTIYF. In nucleotides, the CDR3 is TGTGCCAGCAGCCAAGGGACAGGACCTGGAAACACCATATATTTT.

The V and J genes are TRBV2 and TRBJ1-5, with 7 nucleotides matching TRBD1. Trimming at V came to 6 bases and at J to 2 bases, leaving 10 bases not matched to a gene. The CDR3 runs to 16 residues. Germline V gene lookup returns CDR1 SNHLY and CDR2 FYNNEI. The DNA of the CDR3 is TGTGCCAGCAGATCCAGGACAGGCGGAGGCAATCAGCCCCAGCATTTT. Residues: CASRSRTGGGNQPQHF.

The genes are TRBV6-1 and TRBJ2-1, with TRBD1 matching over 9 bases. CDR1 and CDR2 from the germline V gene are MNHNS and SASEGT. J lost 7 bases, V lost 4 bases, and 5 bases had no gene match. This CDR3 comprises 14 residues. The CDR3 is CASSGTGEINEQFF. CDR3 sequence (DNA): TGTGCCAGCAGTGGGACAGGGGAGATAAATGAGCAGTTCTTC.

The chain combines TRBV27 with TRBJ1-4; no reliable D call. The CDR3 loop spans 16 amino acids. The V gene lost 5 bases and the J gene lost 4 bases, with 17 bases spanning the gap. In germline, CDR1 is MNHEY, CDR2 SMNVEV (reference sequence). This CDR3 reads CASSGVGRGINEKLFF. CDR3 coding DNA: TGTGCCAGCAGTGGCGTTGGTAGAGGAATTAATGAAAAACTGTTTTTT.